This passage covers 18 T cell receptor beta chains from one sample sequenced in a study of blood T cell repertoires in COVID-19. Sequencing used immunoSEQ multiplex PCR; TCRdb keeps in-frame clones, though not all of them. The repertoire holds around 100,000 clones, with more than 75% as singletons. Sequencing used peripheral blood. The origin of the receptors is a human donor in a cohort sampled during active COVID-19.

The chain joins TRBV6-7 to TRBJ2-5, with a possible D match to TRBD1 (5 bases). TRBV6-7 has ORF status, its function being uncertain. This CDR3 comprises 16 residues. Trimming cost V 0 bases and J 3 bases, with 14 bases left between them. The CDR3 bases are TGTGCCAGCAGTTACTCGATAGGCAGGGTTGAAGAGACCCAGTACTTC. This codes for CASSYSIGRVEETQYF.

This clone was recorded only once. The chain recombines TRBV29-1 with TRBJ1-4; 7 bases align to TRBD1. The CDR3 length is 14 residues. Trimming took 7 bases from V and 4 from J; bases not matched to a gene: 9. Germline-derived CDR1 and CDR2 are SQVTM and ANQGSEA. CDR3 amino acids: CSAAQGGFNEKLFF. The CDR3 DNA sequence: TGCAGCGCAGCCCAGGGGGGCTTTAATGAAAAACTGTTTTTT.

DNA for the CDR3: TGTGCCAGCAGTTACTCGGGGGACAGGGGCTACGAGCAGTACTTC. Amino acid sequence: CASSYSGDRGYEQYF. The chain uses TRBV6-6 and TRBJ2-7; 10 nucleotides align to TRBD1. The CDR3 loop spans 15 amino acids. The trim removed 0 bases at V and 3 bases at J, leaving 2 bases unmatched. Germline V gene sequence: CDR1 MNHNY, CDR2 SVGAGI (reference sequence).

This chain links TRBV6-6 with TRBJ2-5, with D possibly matching TRBD2 (6 bases). The germline V and J ends were trimmed by 0 bases and 5 bases, with 10 bases remaining between them. The germline gives CDR1 MNHNY, CDR2 SVGAGI (reference sequence). This CDR3 has 14 amino acids. The CDR3: CASSYSGGRETQYF. The CDR3, as DNA: TGTGCCAGCAGTTACTCGGGGGGTCGGGAGACCCAGTACTTC.

The rearrangement links TRBV10-2 to TRBJ2-1; 9 bases are shared with TRBD1. V dropped 8 bases and J dropped 6; count of bases not matched to a gene: 8. Germline CDR1 and CDR2: WSHSY and SAAADI. This CDR3 comprises 14 residues. CDR3 sequence reads: CASRGGQGVNEQFF. The CDR3 DNA reads TGCGCCAGCCGCGGGGGACAGGGAGTCAATGAGCAGTTCTTC.

The chain uses TRBV2 and TRBJ2-6; a possible D gene is TRBD1 (5 bases). The length of the CDR3 is 17 residues. Germline V gene sequence: CDR1 SNHLY, CDR2 FYNNEI. Trimming cost V 4 bases and J 2 bases, with 15 bases left between them. The CDR3 coding sequence is TGTGCCAGCAGTGTTAACCGCAGGGTAGCTGGGGCCAACGTCCTGACTTTC. Its protein is CASSVNRRVAGANVLTF.

The chain uses TRBV5-6 and TRBJ2-7; 8 bases agree with TRBD1. The junction had 5 bases not matched to a gene; V was cut back by 0 bases and J by 3 bases. CDR1 and CDR2 (germline): SGHDT, YYEEEE. The CDR3 length is 15 residues. CDR3 in DNA: TGTGCCAGCAGCTTGGCACCGACAGGGGACTACGAGCAGTACTTC. Protein product: CASSLAPTGDYEQYF.

The DNA of the CDR3 is TGCGCCAGCAGCCAGTACAGCCCTACCTACGAGCAGTACTTC. Its protein product is CASSQYSPTYEQYF. The chain couples TRBV5-1 to TRBJ2-7; D not resolved. Trimming left V 4 bases short and J 2 bases short, with 13 bases between. The CDR3 covers 14 residues. Germline V gives CDR1 SGHRS, CDR2 YFSETQ.

This chain links TRBV5-1 with TRBJ2-2, with 10 bases that match TRBD2. Unmatched junction bases numbered 2, after V lost 2 bases and J lost 1 base. This CDR3 has 16 amino acids. Germline assignment: CDR1 SGHRS and CDR2 YFSETQ. The CDR3 region has the DNA TGCGCCAGCAGCTTATTAGCGGGAGGGAACACCGGGGAGCTGTTTTTT. It translates to CASSLLAGGNTGELFF.

In DNA, the CDR3 is TGTGCCAGCAGTTCGGGACAGGGCTATCAGCCCCAGCATTTT. Translating gives CASSSGQGYQPQHF. This chain uses TRBV27 with TRBJ1-5; 9 bases agree with TRBD1. The J segment lost 5 bases and the V segment lost 4 bases, leaving 3 bases of the junction unmatched. The CDR3 has 14 residues. In germline, CDR1 is MNHEY, CDR2 SMNVEV (reference sequence).

This clone has only one observation. The chain employs TRBV6-1 and TRBJ1-5; 7 bases align to TRBD1. The CDR3 has 15 amino acids. V lost 2 bases and J lost 7; bases outside the gene matches: 8. Germline V lookup: CDR1 MNHNS, CDR2 SASEGT. The CDR3 DNA reads as TGTGCCAGCAGTGAACACGGCAGGGGGAACCAGCCCCAGCATTTT. It specifies CASSEHGRGNQPQHF.

The rearrangement links TRBV19 to TRBJ2-7, with 8 bases that match TRBD1. The CDR3 has 11 residues. The germline gives CDR1 LNHDA, CDR2 SQIVND (reference sequence). V trimming: 7 bases; J trimming: 6 bases; junction bases outside the gene matches: 2. CDR3 sequence (DNA): TGTGCCAGTATACAGGGGGGCGAGCAGTACTTC. It encodes CASIQGGEQYF. Full variable domain (missing parts from reference TRBV19 and TRBJ2-7): DGGITQSPKYLFRKEGQNVTLSCEQNLNHDAMYWYRQDPGQGLRLIYYSQIVNDFQKGDIAEGYSVSREKKESFPLTVTSAQKNPTAFYLCASIQGGEQYFGPGTRLTVT.

V is TRBV27 and J is TRBJ2-7; 12 positions agree with TRBD1. The CDR3 loop spans 14 amino acids. The germline V gene encodes CDR1 MNHEY and CDR2 SMNVEV (reference sequence). The V gene end was trimmed by 4 bases and the J gene end by 6 bases; junction bases not matched to a gene: 4. The CDR3 DNA sequence: TGTGCCAGCAGTTGGGGACAGGGGGCGTCCGAGCAGTACTTC. Protein: CASSWGQGASEQYF.

This clone has only a few counts. The chain employs TRBV2 and TRBJ2-5; D is ambiguous. Trimming left V 2 bases short and J 1 base short, with 5 bases between. Germline CDR1 SNHLY, CDR2 FYNNEI. This CDR3 comprises 13 residues. CDR3 loop: CASSESVQETQYF. CDR3 coding DNA: TGTGCCAGCAGTGAATCGGTCCAAGAGACCCAGTACTTC.

V and J are TRBV5-1 and TRBJ2-1; 12 bases map to TRBD2. This CDR3 is 17 amino acids long. Germline lookup yields CDR1 SGHRS and CDR2 YFSETQ. The junction had 13 bases not matched to a gene; V was cut back by 4 bases and J by 8 bases. The CDR3 region has the DNA TGCGCCAGCAGCCCGGACCGACTAGCGGGAGTTGTGGATGAGCAGTTCTTC. Its translation is CASSPDRLAGVVDEQFF.

The CDR3 spells CASSESGTSGRGTQYF. CDR3 bases: TGCGCCAGCAGTGAGTCCGGGACTAGCGGAAGGGGTACGCAGTATTTT. The genes are TRBV10-1 and TRBJ2-3, with TRBD2 identical over 11 bases. The CDR3 is made up of 16 amino acids. The J segment lost 8 bases and the V segment lost 0 bases, leaving 7 bases of the junction unmatched. CDR1 WNHNN and CDR2 SYGVQD come from the germline V gene (reference sequence).

The chain employs TRBV19 and TRBJ2-2; 10 nucleotides match TRBD2. J lost 1 base, V lost 2 bases, and 1 base had no gene match. Germline loops: CDR1 LNHDA, CDR2 SQIVND (reference sequence). This CDR3 has 16 amino acids. The CDR3 DNA follows: TGTGCCAGTAGTATACCTAGCGGGAGGAACACCGGGGAGCTGTTTTTT. Translated, it gives CASSIPSGRNTGELFF.

This clone turned up a few times. The chain links TRBV3-1 (or the pseudogene TRBV3-2) to TRBJ1-6; D unresolved. This CDR3 has 13 amino acids. From germline, CDR1 is LGHDT and CDR2 YNNKEL (reference sequence). Trimming left V 8 bases short and J 7 bases short, with 12 bases between. As DNA, the CDR3 is TGTGCCAGCGCTGAACGAGCCAATTCACCCCTCCACTTT. Its translation is CASAERANSPLHF.